This T cell receptor beta chain is drawn from a study of T cell responses to AZD1222 COVID-19 vaccine (dated by TCRdb to the early 2020s). Broadly, across the study: Because spike-specific TCR depth and breadth did not differ between the two schedules, AZD1222 recipients who got a second dose at roughly 4 weeks were pooled with those who got a second dose at roughly 12 weeks. TCR sequencing covered 233 trial participants: 207 given two doses of AZD1222 and 26 given two doses of MenACWY control vaccine. Trial participants were enrolled by age into subgroups of 18-55, 56-69 and 70-plus years, and roughly 160, 29 and 62 TCR-sequenced participants, respectively, were included in these subgroups. What the authors observed across the whole study: The whole spike protein was spanned by vaccine-associated CD4 TCRs, and dominant responses were seen in regions 160-218 and 743-854. Reportedly, almost half of the unique spike-specific TCRs recognized epitopes lying outside the regions that are mutated in the B.1.351 and B.1.1.7 variants. The 56-69-year group was small, and its depth increase did not reach significance, likely because of low power. Most participants were white British and females outnumbered males, and the authors suggested that clonal diversity may have been underestimated. Because no day 14 peak-response samples were available, repertoires were characterized only after the peak T cell response. After two AZD1222 doses, both the breadth and the depth of spike-specific TCRs were significantly higher than at day 0 and than in MenACWY recipients. Only a handful of AZD1222 recipients were SARS-CoV-2 seropositive at baseline, limiting conclusions about previously exposed vaccinees.

The CDR3 regions of human TCRbeta chains were analyzed by immunosequencing. The study's own analysis went as follows. Repertoire TCRs were checked for matches against a reference library of SARS-CoV-2-specific TCRs that had been generated using the MIRA antigen-specificity platform. Breadth was defined as the fraction of unique TCRs that were SARS-CoV-2-associated, and depth was defined as the fraction of total T cells that were SARS-CoV-2-associated. Using the MIRA data, every spike-specific TCR was mapped to the spike region that the TCR reacted to and assigned to either a CD4 or a CD8 class. Log10-transformed breadth and depth values were compared by one-way ANOVA with Sidak's multiple comparisons tests. TCRdb stores this immuneACCESS table with in-frame sequences only. Part of the clones is absent; in the studies checked, under half of the shortfall reflects unresolved V genes, and no reason is known for the rest. V and J calls and clone size follow that table, whereas D and trimming were derived from the DNA. This sample holds around 100,000 clones; roughly nine tenths were observed only once. 16% of the sample lies in the top ten.

Notes on this clone: Its binding antigen is unknown. No clone much larger than this one lies a single base away; base qualities are absent.

According to the study, the label for this sample's time point signals: baseline before first vaccination. Samples from vaccinated people were obtained from the UK trials COV001 and COV002, which included a single-blind randomized controlled phase 2/3 trial of AZD1222 (ChAdOx1 nCoV-19) in healthy adults. For TCRbeta chain sequencing, PBMC samples were collected from trial participants at day 0 and at day 28 after the second dose. The germline ends are 16 bases apart after V is trimmed by 10 bases and J by 1 base. Inclusive of the bounding cysteine and phenylalanine, the CDR3 is 14 residues long. CDR3 DNA only is kept here, 42 bases in frame from base 1. The CDR1 and CDR2 encoded by the germline V gene are WSHSY and SAAADI.

The clonotype was recovered from an adult in good health. Recombination joined TRBV10-2 with TRBJ1-1, with the D gene uncertain. The material sequenced was peripheral blood, taken on day 0 of AZD1222 vaccination. The nucleotide sequence reads TGCGCCACCAGCACCCCCTCGGGGAACACTGAAGCTTTCTTT. The resulting protein is CATSTPSGNTEAFF.